This T cell receptor (beta chain) appears in the sequencing data of a study of T cell responses to AZD1222 COVID-19 vaccine. Study-level findings and limits: Increased Spike-specific TCR breadth and depth were observed after two AZD1222 doses. Of spike-specific TCRs, nearly half reportedly target regions left unmutated in variants. Donor demographics were predominantly white British with a female majority; clonal diversity may be underestimated. Spike-wide vaccine-associated CD4 TCRs dominated at 160-218 and 743-854.

About this clone: The antigen is unknown.

Only in-frame clones appear in the TCRdb table, and some are missing; sequencing was by immunoSEQ multiplex PCR. The data hold some 90,000 clones, with around 90% observed a single time. Germline CDR1 and CDR2: MNHEY and SVGAGI. The CDR3 length is 14 residues. The ends lost 4 bases at V and 5 bases at J; junction bases unmatched: 7. Sequencing was performed on peripheral blood, taken 28 days after the second AZD1222 dose. The sequence was collected from an adult who received the AZD1222 COVID-19 vaccine. This chain joins TRBV6-5 and TRBJ1-1; TRBD1 matches 7 bases. The CDR3 sequence: CASSLGQSWTEAFF. The CDR3, as DNA: TGTGCCAGCAGTTTGGGACAGTCTTGGACTGAAGCTTTCTTT.